The next 21 T cell receptor beta chains were all read from a single sample in a study of T cells in Graves' hyperthyroidism and ophthalmopathy. There were TCR beta CDR3 regions amplified from RNA transcripts. In the first-round RT-PCR of the TCR CDR3, the HTBI primer set was used. TCRdb passed the multiplex PCR reads through MiXCR, listing each CDR3 protein once. This table has roughly 700,000 distinct CDR3 sequences, about 15% appearing once. Sequencing input: blood. These receptors were obtained from a woman under 30 with Graves' hyperthyroidism.

This clonotype was counted between two and nine times. This rearrangement joins TRBV7-8 to TRBJ2-5; 10 positions agree with TRBD1. Germline trimming cut 5 bases from V and 4 bases from J; bases unmatched to any gene: 13. The germline V gene has CDR1 SGHVS and CDR2 FQNEAQ. The length of the CDR3 is 17 residues. The CDR3 DNA reads TGTGCCAGCAGCCCCCGATGGGACAGGGGTGTCCGAGAGACCCAGTACTTC. This encodes CASSPRWDRGVRETQYF.

In this sample, this clonotype turned up a few times. The chain joins TRBV20-1 to TRBJ1-2; the match to TRBD1 covers 8 bases. From germline, CDR1 is DFQATT and CDR2 SNEGSKA (reference sequence). V gave up 0 bases and J gave up 4 bases; unmatched junction bases: 10. CDR3 length equals 16 residues. CDR3 bases: TGCAGTGCTAGAGATATGGGGGGGGACAGGTCCTATGGCTACACCTTC. It codes for CSARDMGGDRSYGYTF.

This clonotype was found a few times. The chain employs TRBV19 and TRBJ2-7; 8 positions agree with TRBD2. The CDR3 runs 15 residues. Looked up from germline, CDR1 is LNHDA and CDR2 is SQIVND (reference sequence). The junction had 11 bases not matched to a gene; V was cut back by 6 bases and J by 4 bases. CDR3: CASRSGGATGYEQYF. The DNA for the CDR3 is TGTGCCAGTAGAAGCGGGGGCGCGACGGGGTACGAGCAGTACTTC.

Of note for this clonotype: A single base separates this from a much larger clone, so it may be a read error. The genes are TRBV3-1 and TRBJ1-3; weak D call: TRBD1 (6 bases). This CDR3 is 14 amino acids long. Per the germline V gene, CDR1 is LGHDT and CDR2 is YNNKEL (reference sequence). CDR3 nucleotide sequence: TGTGCCAGCAGCCGCACAGGGACTGGAAACACCATACATTTT. Protein sequence: CASSRTGTGNTIHF. Combining the CDR3 with reference TRBV3-1 and TRBJ1-3 gives the whole variable domain DTAVSQTPKYLVTQMGNDKSIKCEQNLGHDTMYWYKQDSKKFLKIMFSYNNKELIINETVPNRFSPKSPDKAHLNLHINSLELGDSAVYFCASSRTGTGNTIHFGEGSWLTVV.

This clonotype came up many times. The chain couples TRBV24-1 to TRBJ2-5; D unresolved. The CDR3 is 17 residues long. V lost 4 bases, J lost 1 base, and 18 bases lay in between. CDR1 is KGHDR, CDR2 SFDVKD, per germline. The CDR3: CATSDTTPGRFQETQYF. The CDR3 coding sequence is TGTGCCACCAGTGACACTACACCGGGCAGATTCCAAGAGACCCAGTACTTC.

The gene calls are TRBV28 and TRBJ2-7; D is unresolved. CDR1 and CDR2 (germline): MDHEN, SYDVKM. Trimming cost V 5 bases and J 6 bases, with 20 bases left between them. The CDR3 extends over 15 amino acids. CDR3 in amino acids: CASSQDTILGVEQYF. The DNA for the CDR3 is TGTGCCAGCAGTCAAGACACGATACTCGGAGTCGAGCAGTACTTC. Complete variable domain (other parts from reference TRBV28 and TRBJ2-7): DVKVTQSSRYLVKRTGEKVFLECVQDMDHENMFWYRQDPGLGLRLIYFSYDVKMKEKGDIPEGYSVSREKKERFSLILESASTNQTSMYLCASSQDTILGVEQYFGPGTRLTVT.

This clonotype was detected ten times or more. The genes are TRBV15 and TRBJ2-1, with 10 bases lining up with TRBD2. Germline loops: CDR1 LNHNV, CDR2 YYDKDF (reference sequence). The trim removed 1 base at V and 7 bases at J, leaving 13 bases unmatched. The CDR3 loop spans 18 amino acids. In nucleotides, the CDR3 is TGTGCCACCAGCAGAGCAATTCTATCTAGCGGGAGTAGGAATGAGCAGTTCTTC. Translated: CATSRAILSSGSRNEQFF.

This clonotype showed up just a few times. The V gene is TRBV20-1, the J gene TRBJ2-1; no firm D call. V gave up 3 bases and J gave up 2 bases, with 17 bases separating them. CDR3 size: 16 residues. CDR1 and CDR2 from the germline V gene are DFQATT and SNEGSKA (reference sequence). The CDR3 DNA is TGCAGTGCTAGGCGACTGGCGGACCCTCCCTACAATGAGCAGTTCTTC. It yields the protein CSARRLADPPYNEQFF.

Points on this clonotype: The conserved closing phenylalanine or tryptophan is absent in this CDR3, likely reflecting a read error. The CDR3 nucleotides read TGTGCCAGCAGCTTGACGGTGAACACCGGGGAGCTGTTTTTA. Its protein product is CASSLTVNTGELFL. J is TRBJ2-2 and V is TRBV5-6; the D is unclear. This CDR3 contains 14 residues. Trimming pared 1 base from V and 1 base from J, leaving 5 bases between. Germline CDR1 and CDR2: SGHDT and YYEEEE.

This rearrangement joins TRBV29-1 to TRBJ2-3, with D maybe TRBD1 (5 bases). The V gene lost 7 bases and the J gene lost 1 base, with 12 bases spanning the gap. This CDR3 has 13 residues. Germline V gives CDR1 SQVTM, CDR2 ANQGSEA. This CDR3 is CSGRDGGTDTQYF. The DNA for the CDR3 is TGCAGCGGCAGGGATGGGGGCACAGATACGCAGTATTTT.

This clonotype appeared a few times. The V and J genes are TRBV4-2 and TRBJ1-1; unclear D gene. Trimming stripped 4 bases from V and 3 bases from J, with 9 bases between. The CDR3 spans 13 residues. The germline CDR1 and CDR2 sequences are LGHNA and YNFKEQ. The CDR3 loop reads CASSRIADTEAFF. The CDR3 DNA sequence: TGTGCCAGCAGCCGTATTGCGGACACTGAAGCTTTCTTT.

This clonotype was observed a single time. Compared with germline, one end of the junction differs, possibly owing to a read error. CDR3 coding DNA: TGTGTCAGCAGCCAAGCGCCCTTAGGGACAGGGGTCAATCAGCCCCAGCATTTT. This translates into CVSSQAPLGTGVNQPQHF. The V gene is TRBV4-2, the J gene TRBJ1-5, with 10 bases aligning to TRBD1. The CDR3 covers 18 residues. Per germline, CDR1 LGHNA and CDR2 YNFKEQ.

This clonotype has a count of ten or more. CDR3 loop: CASSYSTSPRQKWGYTF. In nucleotides, the CDR3 is TGTGCCAGCAGTTACTCAACTTCCCCGCGACAGAAGTGGGGCTACACCTTC. The chain has TRBV28 and TRBJ1-2; TRBD1 is a possible D gene (5 bases). V lost 4 bases and J 8 bases, leaving 26 bases between the germline ends. The CDR3 consists of 17 residues. Per germline, CDR1 MDHEN and CDR2 SYDVKM.

This sequence joins TRBV28 and TRBJ1-3; perhaps TRBD1 as D (6 bases). Trimming took off 6 bases at V and 0 bases at J, with 12 bases between the two ends. Germline V lookup: CDR1 MDHEN, CDR2 SYDVKM. The CDR3 contains 15 residues. The CDR3 region has the DNA TGTGCCAGCAGCTACGACAGGATCTCTGGAAACACCATATATTTT. Its translation: CASSYDRISGNTIYF.

V is TRBV9 and J is TRBJ2-1, with 9 positions matching TRBD2. Looked up from germline, CDR1 is SGDLS and CDR2 is YYNGEE. The length of the CDR3 is 16 residues. V dropped 3 bases and J dropped 0; count of bases not matched to a gene: 4. This CDR3 reads CASSALAGHSYNEQFF. The CDR3 DNA follows: TGTGCCAGCAGCGCACTAGCGGGTCACTCCTACAATGAGCAGTTCTTC.

V is TRBV7-2 and J is TRBJ2-1; 9 bases match TRBD2. V shed 5 bases, J shed 9 bases, and the junction held 8 bases outside the gene matches. The V gene's germline CDR1 is SGHTA and CDR2 FQGNSA. The CDR3 is 14 residues long. CDR3 region: CASSQAGGRGEQFF. Written as DNA, the CDR3 is TGTGCCAGCAGCCAAGCGGGAGGACGAGGTGAGCAGTTCTTC.

Comments on this clonotype: Possible read error: a much larger clone is one base away. V usage is TRBV20-1 and J usage is TRBJ2-1; TRBD1 aligns across 8 bases. The J call may be wrong; the DNA end is better matched by TRBJ2-7. Germline V CDR1 and CDR2: DFQATT, SNEGSKA (reference sequence). The CDR3 extends over 13 amino acids. The CDR3 sequence: CSVCQGAYNEQYF. The CDR3 region has the DNA TGCAGTGTCTGTCAGGGGGCGTACAATGAGCAGTACTTC.

The rearrangement links TRBV27 to TRBJ2-1, with D hard to call. The V end lost 7 bases, the J end lost 3 bases, and 13 bases lay between the germline ends. The CDR3 length is 14 residues. Germline V gene lookup returns CDR1 MNHEY and CDR2 SMNVEV (reference sequence). CDR3 in amino acids: CASTPLSNYNEQFF. The CDR3 DNA reads as TGTGCCAGCACCCCCCTCAGCAACTACAATGAGCAGTTCTTC.

The genes are TRBV19 and TRBJ2-7; D remains ambiguous. The germline V and J ends were trimmed by 2 bases and 1 base, with 6 bases remaining between them. CDR3 size: 13 residues. Germline assignment: CDR1 LNHDA and CDR2 SQIVND (reference sequence). CDR3 DNA sequence: TGTGCCAGTAGTATATCGAGGTCCTACGAGCAGTACTTC. Translated, it gives CASSISRSYEQYF.

This clonotype has at least ten counts. The rearrangement uses TRBV30 and TRBJ1-1; D might be TRBD1 (6 bases). The CDR3 covers 13 residues. Germline V lookup: CDR1 GTSNPN, CDR2 SVGIG (reference sequence). Trimming removed 5 bases from V and 1 base from J, with 11 bases in between. CDR3 sequence: CAWRLRGNTEAFF. Here the CDR3 DNA reads TGTGCCTGGCGACTCAGGGGGAACACTGAAGCTTTCTTT.

The chain uses TRBV28 and TRBJ2-1; the match to TRBD2 covers 11 bases. The J call is doubtful: the DNA matches TRBJ2-7 better. The germline gives CDR1 MDHEN, CDR2 SYDVKM. This CDR3 contains 16 residues. CDR3: CASRLLTSGRHGEQYF. CDR3 DNA sequence: TGTGCCAGCAGACTACTTACTAGCGGGAGACATGGTGAGCAGTACTTC.